The 22 T cell receptor beta chains presented below share a single source sample, sequenced in a study of a mutant IDH1 vaccine in newly diagnosed glioma. The time point was: week 47, end of study. The vaccine gave 300 ug of a 20-mer mutant IDH1 peptide subcutaneously per dose. No antigens are known for them. The assay was immunoSEQ multiplex PCR, and TCRdb's table has in-frame clones only and misses some. The sample records roughly 86,000 clones, roughly 89% being singletons. The source was PBMCs, collected from a glioma patient whose treatment included an IDH1 peptide vaccine. These receptors were obtained from a woman in her forties or fifties with glioma.

The V gene is TRBV5-1, the J gene TRBJ2-1; 8 bases map to TRBD2. The germline gives CDR1 SGHRS, CDR2 YFSETQ. CDR3 size: 16 residues. V lost 4 bases and J lost 6; bases outside the gene matches: 12. The CDR3 loop is CASSPYSGGPINEQFF. CDR3 nucleotides: TGCGCCAGCAGCCCCTACTCGGGAGGGCCGATCAATGAGCAGTTCTTC.

J is TRBJ1-4 and V is TRBV6-5; a weak D match, TRBD1 (5 bases). Germline V gene sequence: CDR1 MNHEY, CDR2 SVGAGI. This CDR3 has 15 amino acids. V was clipped by 5 bases and J by 5 bases, with 15 bases between them. The CDR3 DNA is TGTGCCAGCAGTACAGGAATTGGTGGCAATGAAAAACTGTTTTTT. This codes for CASSTGIGGNEKLFF.

This chain joins TRBV27 and TRBJ2-3, with a weak D call TRBD2 (5 bases). CDR1 is MNHEY, CDR2 SMNVEV, per germline (reference sequence). This CDR3 has 13 residues. V lost 3 bases to trimming and J lost 1 base, with 5 bases between them. The CDR3, as DNA: TGTGCCAGCAGTTTCGGGGGCACAGATACGCAGTATTTT. Amino acids: CASSFGGTDTQYF.

This clone came up once. This rearrangement joins TRBV19 to TRBJ1-5, with 7 bases that match TRBD1. Germline-derived CDR1 and CDR2 are LNHDA and SQIVND (reference sequence). This CDR3 is 14 amino acids long. V lost 6 bases to trimming and J lost 2 bases; unmatched junction nucleotides: 4. Here the CDR3 DNA reads TGTGCCAGTAGCGCCACAGGGGGCAATCAGCCCCAGCATTTT. This codes for CASSATGGNQPQHF.

The chain employs TRBV21-1 and TRBJ2-7; the table's TRBD2 call for D was not verified on the DNA. TRBV21-1 is labeled a pseudogene. This CDR3 has 14 amino acids. CDR3 sequence (DNA): TGTGCCAGCAGCCCTCGGGGACTACCCTACGAGCAGTACTTC. It is translated as CASSPRGLPYEQYF.

The V call is TRBV12-5, the J call TRBJ2-6, with D possibly matching TRBD2 (6 bases). This CDR3 has 22 residues. Germline V gene data show CDR1 as LGHNT and CDR2 as FRNRAP. With 0 bases removed from V and 4 bases from J, the gap between germline ends came to 28 bases. The CDR3 reads CASGLVRRLGTLDSIGANVLTF. CDR3 nucleotides: TGTGCTAGTGGTTTGGTAAGACGGCTTGGGACTTTGGACTCAATAGGGGCCAACGTCCTGACTTTC.

The gene calls are TRBV7-6 and TRBJ2-7; D is possibly TRBD2 (5 bases). The length of the CDR3 is 15 residues. Germline lookup yields CDR1 SGHVS and CDR2 FNYEAQ. Trimming removed 2 bases from V and 4 bases from J, with 15 bases in between. CDR3 DNA sequence: TGTGCCAGCAGCTTAAGTTCACGGGGATTTTACGAGCAGTACTTC. Translated: CASSLSSRGFYEQYF.

The chain links TRBV7-8 to TRBJ2-7, with 7 bases fitting TRBD1. Germline V gene sequence: CDR1 SGHVS, CDR2 FQNEAQ. V gave up 7 bases and J gave up 0 bases; unmatched junction bases: 12. There are 16 residues in the CDR3. CDR3 DNA: TGTGCCAGCAACCAAGTTTGGGACAGAAGCTCCTACGAGCAGTACTTC. It is translated as CASNQVWDRSSYEQYF.

The V and J genes are TRBV7-2 and TRBJ1-4; no definite D call. CDR3 length: 14 residues. V was clipped by 1 base and J by 4 bases, with 7 bases between them. Germline lookup yields CDR1 SGHTA and CDR2 FQGNSA. DNA for the CDR3: TGTGCCAGCAGCTTAGGACGGAATAATGAAAAACTGTTTTTT. It encodes CASSLGRNNEKLFF. Variable domain in full (rest from reference TRBV7-2 and TRBJ1-4): GAGVSQSPSNKVTEKGKDVELRCDPISGHTALYWYRQSLGQGLEFLIYFQGNSAPDKSGLPSDRFSAERTGGSVSTLTIQRTQQEDSAVYLCASSLGRNNEKLFFGSGTQLSVL.

The chain joins TRBV7-3 to TRBJ2-3; 13 nucleotides align to TRBD2. V lost 3 bases and J lost 8; bases outside the gene matches: 8. This CDR3 region has 16 residues. Looked up from germline, CDR1 is SGHTA and CDR2 is FQGTGA. DNA of the CDR3: TGTGCCAGCAGCTTCGCCGGACTAGCGGGAGAGGGTACGCAGTATTTT. It translates to CASSFAGLAGEGTQYF.

The V call is TRBV20-1, the J call TRBJ2-1, with D maybe TRBD2 (6 bases). This CDR3 spans 11 amino acids. Between the trimmed V and J ends, which lost 5 bases and 8 bases, there was a span of 10 bases. Germline V gene sequence: CDR1 DFQATT, CDR2 SNEGSKA (reference sequence). The DNA for the CDR3 is TGCAGTGCTCTGCGGGATTATGAGCAGTTCTTC. The encoded protein is CSALRDYEQFF.

This rearrangement joins TRBV9 to TRBJ2-2; maybe TRBD1 (5 bases). Trimming cost V 0 bases and J 2 bases, with 11 bases left between them. Per the germline V gene, CDR1 is SGDLS and CDR2 is YYNGEE. The CDR3 runs 16 residues. As DNA, the CDR3 is TGTGCCAGCAGCGTAGAGGGGAACAGAAACACCGGGGAGCTGTTTTTT. As protein: CASSVEGNRNTGELFF.

V gene TRBV7-3 combines with J gene TRBJ2-7, with D perhaps matching TRBD1 (6 bases). In germline, CDR1 is SGHTA, CDR2 FQGTGA. The V and J ends lost 4 bases and 6 bases respectively, with 13 bases between them. The CDR3 contains 13 residues. CDR3 in DNA: TGTGCCAGCAGCTCCGGACAGACCTTCGAGCAGTACTTC. Translated: CASSSGQTFEQYF.

This chain uses TRBV5-1 with TRBJ1-1, with D tentatively TRBD1 (5 bases). CDR1 and CDR2 (germline): SGHRS, YFSETQ. The CDR3 length is 15 residues. Trimming took 6 bases from V and 4 from J, leaving 19 bases between them. In DNA, the CDR3 is TGCGCCAGCAAAGCGGGGGGAGGTCGTAGCACTGAAGCTTTCTTT. It is translated as CASKAGGGRSTEAFF.

This CDR3 reads CASSRTSGKYNEQFF. The DNA for the CDR3 is TGCGCCAGCAGCAGGACTAGCGGGAAATACAATGAGCAGTTCTTC. The J gene is TRBJ2-1, the V gene TRBV5-1; TRBD2 aligns across 12 bases. The trim removed 4 bases at V and 4 bases at J, leaving 3 bases unmatched. Germline assignment: CDR1 SGHRS and CDR2 YFSETQ. This CDR3 spans 15 amino acids.

This sequence joins TRBV10-1 and TRBJ2-7, with D perhaps matching TRBD1 (6 bases). Trimming left V 0 bases short and J 2 bases short, with 11 bases between. The CDR3 sequence is 15 residues long. Germline V gene lookup returns CDR1 WNHNN and CDR2 SYGVQD (reference sequence). This chain's CDR3 is CASSESGHQAYEQYF. Here the CDR3 DNA reads TGCGCCAGCAGTGAGTCGGGACATCAAGCCTACGAGCAGTACTTC.

V and J are TRBV7-2 and TRBJ1-4; D not certain. V was trimmed by 1 base and J by 0 bases, leaving 9 bases between them. This CDR3 spans 16 amino acids. Germline CDR1 and CDR2: SGHTA and FQGNSA. This chain's CDR3 is CASSLVSGATNEKLFF. The CDR3 region has the DNA TGTGCCAGCAGCTTAGTCTCAGGTGCAACTAATGAAAAACTGTTTTTT.

The genes are TRBV15 and TRBJ2-1; no reliable D call. The germline gives CDR1 LNHNV, CDR2 YYDKDF (reference sequence). The CDR3 is 12 amino acids. Trimming stripped 1 base from V and 5 bases from J, with 3 bases between. This CDR3 reads CATSRVNNEQFF. The CDR3 nucleotides read TGTGCCACCAGCAGAGTTAACAATGAGCAGTTCTTC.

The CDR3: CASSDQTGGLSEQYF. CDR3 coding DNA: TGTGCCAGCAGTGATCAGACAGGAGGGTTGTCCGAGCAGTACTTC. The genes are TRBV2 and TRBJ2-7, with D possibly called TRBD1 or TRBD2 (6 bases each). Germline CDR1 and CDR2: SNHLY and FYNNEI. This CDR3 region has 15 residues. Deletions cut 3 bases from V and 6 bases from J, with 18 bases between.

J is TRBJ2-7 and V is TRBV10-3; the match to TRBD1 covers 9 bases. Germline CDR1 and CDR2: ENHRY and SYGVKD. CDR3 size: 14 residues. The V and J ends lost 6 bases and 6 bases, in that order; junction bases with no gene match: 9. The CDR3 loop reads CAIRERTGDFEQYF. CDR3 DNA: TGTGCCATCAGGGAGCGGACAGGGGATTTCGAGCAGTACTTC.

V gene TRBV23-1 combines with J gene TRBJ2-6; TRBD1 aligns across 8 bases. TRBV23-1 has ORF status, its function being uncertain. With 0 bases clipped from V and 1 base from J, the junction kept 11 bases outside the gene matches. The CDR3 is 20 residues long. The CDR3: CASSQSKDRDPFSGANVLTF. In DNA form, the CDR3 reads TGCGCCAGCAGTCAATCGAAGGACAGGGATCCTTTTTCTGGGGCCAACGTCCTGACTTTC.

This clone was seen only once. V gene TRBV28 combines with J gene TRBJ1-2, with D maybe TRBD1 (6 bases). This CDR3 comprises 15 residues. V lost 3 bases to trimming and J lost 2 bases, with 13 bases between them. Germline CDR1 reads MDHEN; CDR2 reads SYDVKM. CDR3 in amino acids: CASSFRTGRNYGYTF. The CDR3 bases are TGTGCCAGCAGTTTCCGTACAGGGCGGAACTATGGCTACACCTTC.